Sequencing of this T cell receptor beta chain was carried out in a study of blood T cells in healthy people across ages. Study results and limitations: Roughly linearly, TCR beta diversity per million T cells fell as age increased.

This clonotype showed up many times. Its antigen is still unknown. Sample-barcoded 5' priming and a J-beta primer mix drove a second PCR of about 6 to 12 cycles. A single record per CDR3 protein comes from TCRdb applying MiXCR to the 5' RACE reads. Altogether approximately 680,000 distinct CDR3 sequences are present, approximately 29% being singletons, with the ten largest covering 15% to 17%. V was pared by 0 bases and J by 7 bases, with 11 bases between. The CDR3 consists of 15 residues. The germline V gene has CDR1 SGHDT and CDR2 YYEEEE. PBMCs were isolated at a quantity of at least 6 million per sample.

V is TRBV5-6 and J is TRBJ2-6; the D is unclear. The sequenced sample consisted of blood. The TCR was taken from a woman older than 75 in good health. In DNA, the CDR3 is TGTGCCAGCAGCTTGGGGGTCGACTTAGCCAACGTCCTGACTTTC. It codes for CASSLGVDLANVLTF.